This TCR beta chain comes out of a study of response to subunit inactivated influenza vaccine. The germline V gene has CDR1 KGHDR and CDR2 SFDVKD. The CDR3 is 16 residues long. Trimming cost V 4 bases and J 1 base, with 15 bases left between them. TCRdb re-called the RT-PCR reads through MiXCR, storing one row per CDR3 protein. The table lists 250,000 to 350,000 distinct CDR3 sequences, 22% of them singletons. To note about this clonotype: The antigen is not known.

Broader study findings: Each seasonal flu vaccination may recruit only limited new T cells, authors suggested.

The chain combines TRBV24-1 with TRBJ2-5, with D uncertain. The sequencing here drew on PBMCs from blood, taken around 22 months after vaccination. The source of this sequence is a man between 50 and 70 years old who received an inactivated influenza vaccine. CDR3 DNA sequence: TGTGCCACCAGTGACCGGGCAGGACCTAGCCAAGAGACCCAGTACTTC. Amino acids: CATSDRAGPSQETQYF.